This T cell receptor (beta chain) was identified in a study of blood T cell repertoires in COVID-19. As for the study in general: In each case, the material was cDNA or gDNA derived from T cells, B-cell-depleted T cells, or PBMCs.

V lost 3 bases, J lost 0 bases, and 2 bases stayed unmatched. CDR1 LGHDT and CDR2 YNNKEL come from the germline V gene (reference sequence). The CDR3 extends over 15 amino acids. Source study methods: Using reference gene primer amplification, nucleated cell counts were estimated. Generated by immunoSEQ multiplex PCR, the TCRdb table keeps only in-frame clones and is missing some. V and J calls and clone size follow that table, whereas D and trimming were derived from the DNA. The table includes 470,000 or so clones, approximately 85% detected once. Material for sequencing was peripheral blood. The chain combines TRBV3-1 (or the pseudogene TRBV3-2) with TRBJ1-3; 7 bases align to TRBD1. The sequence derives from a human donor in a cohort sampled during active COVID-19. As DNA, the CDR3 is TGTGCCAGCAGCCATACAGGGGACTCTGGAAACACCATATATTTT. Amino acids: CASSHTGDSGNTIYF.